Shown below are 25 T cell receptor beta chains from a single sample sequenced in a study of cytomegalovirus exposure and HLA in healthy donors. 60 Vbeta and 13 Jbeta primers were used in PCR. Generated by immunoSEQ multiplex PCR, the TCRdb table keeps only in-frame clones and is missing some. The top ten hold under 2.5% of the sample, which has 150,000 to 200,000 clones, roughly 79% seen once. The source material was PBMCs. Source of these receptors: a woman in her thirties in good health and CMV-seropositive.

The chain is built from TRBV7-2 and TRBJ2-7, with 9 positions matching TRBD2. The CDR3 runs 16 residues. V trimming: 1 base; J trimming: 2 bases; junction bases outside the gene matches: 6. CDR1 and CDR2 from the germline V gene are SGHTA and FQGNSA. In DNA, the CDR3 is TGTGCCAGCAGCTTAGTCGGCGGGAGGGTCCCCTACGAGCAGTACTTC. Translated, it gives CASSLVGGRVPYEQYF.

On this clone itself: The conserved phenylalanine or tryptophan normally closing the CDR3 is absent here, so this likely arose from a read error. The DNA is left out, because the CDR3 cannot be placed on it with certainty; the CDR3 is given as TCRdb lists it. The V and J genes are TRBV29-1 and TRBJ1-2; the table calls TRBD1, which could not be checked here. The germline CDR1 and CDR2 sequences are SQVTM and ANQGSEA. Inclusive of both ends, the CDR3 amounts to 9 amino acids. The CDR3 protein is CSVGQGASM.

The chain is built from TRBV2 and TRBJ2-3; 10 positions match TRBD2. Germline V lookup: CDR1 SNHLY, CDR2 FYNNEI. Trimming at V came to 3 bases and at J to 11 bases, leaving 5 bases not matched to a gene. This CDR3 has 13 amino acids. The CDR3 spells CASSETSGWEQYF. The CDR3 nucleotides are TGTGCCAGCAGTGAGACTAGCGGGTGGGAGCAGTATTTT.

J is TRBJ2-7 and V is TRBV2; D is perhaps TRBD2 (6 bases). V was cut by 2 bases and J by 5 bases, with 19 bases left in between. Per germline, CDR1 SNHLY and CDR2 FYNNEI. The CDR3 is made up of 16 amino acids. CDR3 DNA: TGTGCCAGCAGTGAATGGGGTGAGGGAGGTTTCAACGAGCAGTACTTC. It is translated as CASSEWGEGGFNEQYF.

The chain has TRBV20-1 and TRBJ1-2; a possible D gene is TRBD1 (6 bases). The ends were cut back, 6 bases at V and 7 bases at J, with 9 bases in the middle. This CDR3 region has 10 residues. Germline values: CDR1 DFQATT, CDR2 SNEGSKA (reference sequence). The CDR3 loop reads CSAGTSGYTF. The CDR3 bases are TGCAGTGCGGGGACAAGTGGCTACACCTTC.

The chain has TRBV7-2 and TRBJ2-7; TRBD1 aligns across 7 bases. V gave up 1 base and J gave up 6 bases; unmatched junction bases: 9. CDR1 and CDR2 (germline): SGHTA, FQGNSA. The CDR3 runs to 15 residues. This CDR3 reads CASSLVGRGLTEQYF. The CDR3 coding sequence is TGTGCCAGCAGCTTAGTGGGTAGGGGGCTGACCGAGCAGTACTTC.

This clone has more than one count but fewer than ten. The chain couples TRBV6-6 to TRBJ1-1; the match to TRBD1 covers 9 bases. The germline gives CDR1 MNHNY, CDR2 SVGAGI (reference sequence). CDR3 length: 13 amino acids. V trimming: 4 bases; J trimming: 11 bases; junction bases outside the gene matches: 8. The CDR3 sequence is CASSSGTGSRAFF. For the CDR3, the DNA is TGTGCCAGCAGTTCAGGGACAGGGTCGAGGGCTTTCTTT.

This chain connects TRBV5-1 to TRBJ1-6; D is uncertain. The CDR3 length is 15 residues. CDR1 SGHRS and CDR2 YFSETQ come from the germline V gene. Between the trimmed V and J ends, which lost 0 bases and 10 bases, there was a span of 14 bases. The CDR3 coding sequence is TGCGCCAGCAGCTTGGGGGCAGGTTCCCCCTCACCCCTCCACTTT. Translated, it gives CASSLGAGSPSPLHF. Based on the CDR3 plus reference TRBV5-1 and TRBJ1-6, the full variable domain is KAGVTQTPRYLIKTRGQQVTLSCSPISGHRSVSWYQQTPGQGLQFLFEYFSETQRNKGNFPGRFSGRQFSNSRSEMNVSTLELGDSALYLCASSLGAGSPSPLHFGNGTRLTVT.

In its sample, this clone was seen once. The genes are TRBV10-2 and TRBJ1-2; a possible D gene is TRBD1 (5 bases). CDR3 length: 15 residues. The germline CDR1 and CDR2 sequences are WSHSY and SAAADI. The V and J ends lost 2 bases and 7 bases respectively, with 17 bases between them. The CDR3 DNA is TGCGCCAGCAGTGAGGCCCCACAGGCTTACTCTGGCTACACCTTC. It codes for CASSEAPQAYSGYTF.

V gene TRBV25-1 combines with J gene TRBJ1-2; 7 positions match TRBD1. Germline V CDR1 and CDR2: MGHDK, SYGVNS. V was pared by 3 bases and J by 8 bases, with 6 bases of the junction left unmatched. The CDR3 sequence is 13 residues long. CDR3 amino acids: CASSETGLGGYTF. Here the CDR3 DNA reads TGTGCCAGCAGTGAGACAGGGTTGGGAGGCTACACCTTC.

This clone was counted only a few times. V and J are TRBV29-1 and TRBJ2-5, with a possible D match to TRBD1 (6 bases). The assigned J gene may be wrong: the sequence end matches TRBJ2-7 better. The CDR3 is 12 amino acids. Germline CDR1 and CDR2: SQVTM and ANQGSEA. The CDR3 loop reads CSVDQGTYEQYF. CDR3 DNA: TGCAGCGTTGACCAGGGGACCTACGAGCAGTACTTC.

The chain links TRBV18 to TRBJ1-1; 9 nucleotides match TRBD1. V shed 0 bases and J 1 base; nucleotides not matched to a gene: 6. The V gene's germline CDR1 is KGHSH and CDR2 LQKENI. This CDR3 is 17 amino acids long. The CDR3 reads CASSPPRTGARNTEAFF. CDR3 DNA sequence: TGTGCCAGCTCACCACCTAGGACAGGGGCGAGGAACACTGAAGCTTTCTTT.

The chain combines TRBV19 with TRBJ1-1; maybe TRBD1 (5 bases). Trimming removed 6 bases from V and 10 bases from J, with 15 bases in between. CDR1 LNHDA and CDR2 SQIVND come from the germline V gene (reference sequence). There are 12 residues in the CDR3. CDR3 in amino acids: CASSDSPGAAFF. The CDR3 DNA follows: TGTGCCAGTAGCGACAGCCCCGGAGCAGCTTTCTTT.

Here the CDR3 reads CASSEGERPGSQETQYF. The CDR3 nucleotides read TGTGCCAGCAGTGAAGGGGAGCGGCCGGGATCCCAAGAGACCCAGTACTTC. The chain recombines TRBV2 with TRBJ2-5; D is possibly TRBD2 (5 bases). The germline V gene has CDR1 SNHLY and CDR2 FYNNEI. The CDR3 totals 17 residues. V lost 1 base to trimming and J lost 1 base, with 16 bases between them.

The CDR3 DNA reads as TGTGCCAGCAAGGGACAGATCACAGATACGCAGTATTTT. This encodes CASKGQITDTQYF. V usage is TRBV2 and J usage is TRBJ2-3, with 7 positions matching TRBD1. Germline-derived CDR1 and CDR2 are SNHLY and FYNNEI. Germline trimming cut 7 bases from V and 2 bases from J; bases unmatched to any gene: 3. This CDR3 is 13 amino acids long.

The chain recombines TRBV11-2 with TRBJ1-1; D might be TRBD1 (5 bases). Germline V gene sequence: CDR1 SGHAT, CDR2 FQNNGV. The CDR3 sequence is 14 residues long. Trimming took off 4 bases at V and 3 bases at J, with 12 bases between the two ends. The CDR3 coding sequence is TGTGCCAGCAGCTCCGGTCAGGGTTACACTGAAGCTTTCTTT. Its translation: CASSSGQGYTEAFF.

This clone appeared once. This rearrangement joins TRBV27 to TRBJ2-1, with 12 bases that match TRBD2. Per the germline V gene, CDR1 is MNHEY and CDR2 is SMNVEV (reference sequence). With 7 bases clipped from V and 4 bases from J, the junction kept 8 bases outside the gene matches. The CDR3 loop spans 16 amino acids. Written as DNA, the CDR3 is TGTGCCAGCACAAGACTAGCGGGAGATCTGTACAATGAGCAGTTCTTC. This gives the protein CASTRLAGDLYNEQFF.

This clone has only a few counts. This sequence joins TRBV7-9 and TRBJ2-4, with D possibly matching TRBD2 (5 bases). The V and J ends lost 1 base and 2 bases respectively, with 15 bases between them. The germline V gene has CDR1 SEHNR and CDR2 FQNEAQ (reference sequence). This CDR3 region has 17 residues. The CDR3 is CASSLVAPTGTKNIQYF. The CDR3 nucleotides read TGTGCCAGCAGCTTAGTGGCACCTACCGGGACCAAAAACATTCAGTACTTC.

This clone was seen a few times. The chain couples TRBV6-1 to TRBJ1-5; D gene unclear. This CDR3 spans 13 amino acids. V lost 3 bases and J 7 bases, leaving 10 bases between the germline ends. Germline lookup yields CDR1 MNHNS and CDR2 SASEGT. DNA for the CDR3: TGTGCCAGCAGTGACTTATCGGAGCAGCCCCAGCATTTT. Translating gives CASSDLSEQPQHF.

The J gene is TRBJ2-2, the V gene TRBV28; TRBD2 agrees at 8 bases. The V gene end was trimmed by 6 bases and the J gene end by 7 bases; junction bases not matched to a gene: 10. This CDR3 comprises 15 residues. Germline V gene data show CDR1 as MDHEN and CDR2 as SYDVKM. CDR3 bases: TGTGCCAGCAGGCGACGGGGGGGTCGTGGCGGGGAGCTGTTTTTT. This sequence encodes CASRRRGGRGGELFF.

The V gene is TRBV7-2, the J gene TRBJ2-3; 8 bases line up with TRBD2. Germline CDR1 reads SGHTA; CDR2 reads FQGNSA. The V segment lost 5 bases and the J segment 5 bases; nucleotides outside the gene matches: 12. This CDR3 has 16 amino acids. The CDR3 DNA reads as TGTGCCAGCAGCCCCCCGGGGAGCGGGAGATTAGATACGCAGTATTTT. It codes for CASSPPGSGRLDTQYF.

This clone has ten or more counts. The V and J genes are TRBV15 and TRBJ1-1, with D perhaps matching TRBD1 (5 bases). Per germline, CDR1 LNHNV and CDR2 YYDKDF (reference sequence). The V and J ends lost 1 base and 2 bases respectively, with 8 bases between them. The CDR3 has 14 residues. This CDR3 is CATSRGGGNTEAFF. CDR3 coding DNA: TGTGCCACCAGCAGAGGGGGCGGAAACACTGAAGCTTTCTTT.

The rearrangement joins TRBV28 to TRBJ2-7; weak D call: TRBD1 (6 bases). Per the germline V gene, CDR1 is MDHEN and CDR2 is SYDVKM. The germline V and J ends were trimmed by 6 bases and 3 bases, with 9 bases remaining between them. The CDR3 covers 12 residues. CDR3 sequence (DNA): TGTGCCAGCAGGCTACAGGGCTACGAGCAGTACTTC. Its translation: CASRLQGYEQYF.

The chain joins TRBV28 to TRBJ2-2, with D tentatively TRBD2 (6 bases). This CDR3 spans 16 amino acids. CDR1 and CDR2 from the germline V gene are MDHEN and SYDVKM. Trimming took 7 bases from V and 5 from J, leaving 20 bases between them. The CDR3 nucleotides are TGTGCCAGCACCAGAACAGGAGGGGCTGAGACCGGGGAGCTGTTTTTT. Its protein is CASTRTGGAETGELFF.

J is TRBJ1-5 and V is TRBV6-5; the match to TRBD1 covers 9 bases. The germline gives CDR1 MNHEY, CDR2 SVGAGI. Trimming cost V 6 bases and J 5 bases; bases outside gene matches: 8. The CDR3 spans 15 residues. The CDR3 coding sequence is TGTGCCAGCAGCCTCGGACAGGGGATGTATCAGCCCCAGCATTTT. It encodes CASSLGQGMYQPQHF.